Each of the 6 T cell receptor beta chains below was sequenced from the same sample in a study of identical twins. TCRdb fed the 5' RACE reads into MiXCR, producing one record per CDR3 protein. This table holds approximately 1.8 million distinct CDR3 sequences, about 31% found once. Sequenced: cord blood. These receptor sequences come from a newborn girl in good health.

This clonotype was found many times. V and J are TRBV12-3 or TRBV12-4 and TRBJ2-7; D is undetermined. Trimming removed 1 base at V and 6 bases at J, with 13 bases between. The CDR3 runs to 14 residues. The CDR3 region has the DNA TGTGCCAGCAGTTTAGACAGAGTAGTGGGCGAGCAGTACTTC. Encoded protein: CASSLDRVVGEQYF.

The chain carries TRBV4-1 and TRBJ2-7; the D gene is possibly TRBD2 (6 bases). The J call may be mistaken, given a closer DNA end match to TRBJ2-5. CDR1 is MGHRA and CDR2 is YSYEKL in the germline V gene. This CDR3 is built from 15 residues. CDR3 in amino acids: CASSQDRGAGETQYF. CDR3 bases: TGCGCCAGCAGCCAAGACCGCGGGGCCGGAGAGACCCAGTACTTC.

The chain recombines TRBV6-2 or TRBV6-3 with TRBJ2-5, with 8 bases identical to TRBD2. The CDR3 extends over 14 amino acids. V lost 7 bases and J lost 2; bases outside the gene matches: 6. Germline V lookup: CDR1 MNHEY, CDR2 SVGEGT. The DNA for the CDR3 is TGTGCCAGCACCTTTCCGGGGGGGCAAGAGACCCAGTACTTC. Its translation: CASTFPGGQETQYF.

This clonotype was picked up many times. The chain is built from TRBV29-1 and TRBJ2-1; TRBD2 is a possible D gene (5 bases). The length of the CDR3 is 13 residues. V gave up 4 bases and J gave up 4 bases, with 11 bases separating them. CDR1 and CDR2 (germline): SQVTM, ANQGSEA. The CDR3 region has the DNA TGCAGCGTTGCGGACTTACCTTACAATGAGCAGTTCTTC. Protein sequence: CSVADLPYNEQFF.

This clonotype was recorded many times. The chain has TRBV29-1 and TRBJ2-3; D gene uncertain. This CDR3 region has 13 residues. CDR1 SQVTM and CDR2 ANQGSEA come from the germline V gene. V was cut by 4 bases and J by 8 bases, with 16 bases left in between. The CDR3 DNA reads TGCAGCGTTGTCCTGTCTCTAGATGGTACGCAGTATTTT. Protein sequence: CSVVLSLDGTQYF.

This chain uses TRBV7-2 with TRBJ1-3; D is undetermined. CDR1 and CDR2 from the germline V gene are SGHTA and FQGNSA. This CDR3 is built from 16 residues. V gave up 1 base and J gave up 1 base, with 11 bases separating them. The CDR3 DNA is TGTGCCAGCAGCTTAGTTGGTAGAGGGTCTGGAAACACCATATATTTT. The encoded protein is CASSLVGRGSGNTIYF.